The rows below give T cell receptor beta chains drawn from one sample of a study of CD8 T cells in ankylosing spondylitis. TCRdb ran MiXCR on the 5' RACE reads and lists one entry per CDR3 protein. The profile covers fewer than 400,000 distinct CDR3 sequences, with approximately 14% appearing a single time and 0.9% to 1.2% taken by the ten largest. Source material: blood, either unsorted or a sorted T cell fraction (not recorded which). The receptors come from a male donor with ankylosing spondylitis or in good health (not recorded which). Each CDR3 is given with its conserved first and last residue. D genes are given only for firm matches. Clone size, where shown, is once, few, many, or a class for clones that have expanded.

J	D	V	size	CDR3	DNA
TRBJ1-2	NA	TRBV20-1	NA	CSATLSGDYGYTF	TGCAGTGCTACTCTATCAGGGGACTATGGCTACACCTTC
TRBJ1-2	NA	TRBV29-1	few	CSVGGGQATFDYGYTF	TGCAGCGTGGGGGGCGGGCAGGCGACTTTCGACTATGGCTACACCTTC
TRBJ1-2	TRBD1	TRBV6-5	NA	CASSLGQGGANYGYTF	TGTGCCAGCAGTTTAGGACAGGGAGGGGCCAACTATGGCTACACCTTC
TRBJ1-3	NA	TRBV20-1	few	CSASPKGLGVSGNTIYF	TGCAGTGCTAGTCCCAAGGGACTCGGGGTCTCTGGAAACACCATATATTTT
TRBJ1-1	TRBD1	TRBV7-9	few	CASSSPGQPEAFF	TGTGCCAGCAGCTCACCGGGACAGCCTGAAGCTTTCTTT
TRBJ1-3	NA	TRBV13	many	CASSSLDGASGNTIYF	TGTGCCAGCAGCTCCTTGGACGGAGCCTCTGGAAACACCATATATTTT
TRBJ2-3	NA	TRBV5-1	NA	CASSSGGALDTQYF	TGCGCCAGCAGCTCCGGGGGCGCATTAGATACGCAGTATTTT
TRBJ2-1	NA	TRBV5-1	NA	CASSEPSGEQFF	TGCGCCAGCAGCGAGCCATCTGGTGAGCAGTTCTTC
TRBJ2-1	NA	TRBV5-1	few	CASSLSRDKLYNEQFF	TGCGCCAGCAGCCTTTCTCGGGACAAACTTTACAATGAGCAGTTCTTC
TRBJ2-3	TRBD2	TRBV3-1	NA	CASSQDKTSGLGDTQYF	TGTGCCAGCAGCCAAGACAAGACTAGCGGTTTAGGAGATACGCAGTATTTT